Shown below are 10 T cell receptor beta chains from a single sample sequenced in a study of T-cell memory formation after mild COVID-19. TCRdb re-derived calls from the 5' RACE reads in MiXCR, one entry per CDR3 protein. The table includes over 350,000 distinct CDR3 sequences, 20% to 30% detected once. The sequenced material came from PBMCs or a T cell subset sorted from them (not recorded which). These receptors were obtained from an adult woman who had mild COVID-19 (a few samples of this study predate the infection). Cell type and time point are not known.

This clonotype appeared once. The rearrangement uses TRBV29-1 and TRBJ2-7; 13 bases agree with TRBD2. V was pared by 6 bases and J by 4 bases, with 12 bases of the junction left unmatched. This CDR3 contains 16 residues. Per the germline V gene, CDR1 is SQVTM and CDR2 is ANQGSEA. CDR3 coding DNA: TGCAGCGTAGAATCCGGGACTAGCGGGATGGCGTACGAGCAGTACTTC. This translates into CSVESGTSGMAYEQYF.

The gene calls are TRBV5-1 and TRBJ2-4; no firm D call. The CDR3 is made up of 16 amino acids. Germline V gene sequence: CDR1 SGHRS, CDR2 YFSETQ. V lost 0 bases and J 4 bases, leaving 14 bases between the germline ends. Here the CDR3 DNA reads TGCGCCAGCAGCTTGGAGGCTGGACCAGGAAAAAACATTCAGTACTTC. It codes for CASSLEAGPGKNIQYF.

The rearrangement links TRBV6-2 or TRBV6-3 to TRBJ1-5, with D uncertain. Trimming stripped 7 bases from V and 0 bases from J, with 13 bases between. The CDR3 loop spans 15 amino acids. Germline V gene data show CDR1 as MNHEY and CDR2 as SVGEGT. The CDR3 nucleotides are TGTGCCAGCACCCACCGCGGTTATAGCAATCAGCCCCAGCATTTT. Its translation is CASTHRGYSNQPQHF.

The V call is TRBV29-1, the J call TRBJ2-3; D is perhaps TRBD1 (5 bases). The V end was cut by 7 bases, the J end by 1 base, with 12 bases between. This CDR3 spans 13 amino acids. The germline CDR1 and CDR2 sequences are SQVTM and ANQGSEA. This CDR3 is CSASGSGTDTQYF. The DNA for the CDR3 is TGCAGCGCCTCAGGGTCAGGCACAGATACGCAGTATTTT.

This clonotype was counted only a few times. J is TRBJ2-5 and V is TRBV11-2; D is undetermined. The V gene lost 0 bases and the J gene lost 10 bases, with 12 bases spanning the gap. The CDR3 is 13 residues long. The germline V gene encodes CDR1 SGHAT and CDR2 FQNNGV. DNA of the CDR3: TGTGCCAGCAGCTTAGATCGCTCCGAAATCCAGTACTTC. Amino acids: CASSLDRSEIQYF.

This clonotype was detected only a few times. The chain couples TRBV2 to TRBJ2-7; D not resolved. Between the trimmed V and J ends, which lost 3 bases and 2 bases, there was a span of 8 bases. The CDR3 has 13 residues. Germline V lookup: CDR1 SNHLY, CDR2 FYNNEI. In DNA form, the CDR3 reads TGTGCCAGCAGTGAGGCAGTTACCTACGAGCAGTACTTC. Its translation: CASSEAVTYEQYF.

The rearrangement uses TRBV9 and TRBJ2-3; the match to TRBD2 covers 10 bases. The CDR3 loop spans 15 amino acids. Germline-derived CDR1 and CDR2 are SGDLS and YYNGEE. V dropped 3 bases and J dropped 6; count of bases not matched to a gene: 7. The CDR3 DNA follows: TGTGCCAGCAGCGGGAGCGGGGGGGCAGCGGATACGCAGTATTTT. The encoded protein is CASSGSGGAADTQYF.

This clonotype was picked up many times. V and J are TRBV4-2 and TRBJ2-7; D may be TRBD1 or TRBD2 (5 bases each). There are 15 residues in the CDR3. Looked up from germline, CDR1 is LGHNA and CDR2 is YNFKEQ. V dropped 1 base and J dropped 2 bases, with 12 bases sitting between them. The CDR3 here is CASSQGWDVTYEQYF. The CDR3 DNA reads TGTGCCAGCAGCCAAGGATGGGACGTAACCTACGAGCAGTACTTC.

This sequence joins TRBV24-1 and TRBJ1-1, with a weak D call TRBD1 (6 bases). This CDR3 is built from 15 residues. Deletions cut 9 bases from V and 2 bases from J, with 18 bases between. Germline loops: CDR1 KGHDR, CDR2 SFDVKD. CDR3 coding DNA: TGTGCCACCTCCAAGGTCCGGGGGGCTAACACTGAAGCTTTCTTT. Translated, it gives CATSKVRGANTEAFF.

This clonotype appeared a few times. The genes are TRBV27 and TRBJ2-7; tentative D call: TRBD2 (6 bases). The CDR3 runs to 13 residues. Germline V gives CDR1 MNHEY, CDR2 SMNVEV (reference sequence). V lost 8 bases to trimming and J lost 6 bases, with 17 bases between them. CDR3 loop: CASGRGGVGEQYF. CDR3 DNA: TGTGCCAGCGGGCGTGGCGGGGTTGGCGAGCAGTACTTC.